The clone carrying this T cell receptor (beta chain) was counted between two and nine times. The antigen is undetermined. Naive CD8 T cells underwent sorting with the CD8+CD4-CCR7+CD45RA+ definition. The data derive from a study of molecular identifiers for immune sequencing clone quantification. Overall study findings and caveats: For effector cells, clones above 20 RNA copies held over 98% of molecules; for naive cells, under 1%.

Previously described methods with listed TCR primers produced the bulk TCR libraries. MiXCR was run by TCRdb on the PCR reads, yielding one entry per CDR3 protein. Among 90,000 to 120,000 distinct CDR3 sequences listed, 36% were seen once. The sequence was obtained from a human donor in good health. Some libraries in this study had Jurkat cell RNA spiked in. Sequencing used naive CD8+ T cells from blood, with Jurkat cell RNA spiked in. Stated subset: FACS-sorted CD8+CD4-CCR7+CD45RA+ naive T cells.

CDR3 bases: TGTGCCAGCAGTTTTTTAGGAGGCCATCAGCCCCAGCATTTT. Its translation: CASSFLGGHQPQHF. The chain recombines TRBV27 with TRBJ1-5; D call uncertain. The V gene lost 3 bases and the J gene lost 5 bases, with 11 bases spanning the gap. The CDR3 is 14 residues long. Germline V gene lookup returns CDR1 MNHEY and CDR2 SMNVEV (reference sequence).